This T cell receptor (beta chain) emerged from a study of CXCR3-negative and CXCR3-positive naive CD8 T cells. Findings and caveats of the study: Diversity ran similarly high across both naive subsets but far lower in memory CD8+ cells. Hydrophobicity was higher for TRB CDR3s found in CXCR3-positive naive cells than in CXCR3-negative naive cells.

Comment on this clonotype: Its antigen is still unknown.

Through 5' RACE with UMI labels, the TRB cDNA libraries were prepared. After re-calling the 5' RACE reads, TCRdb lists one entry per CDR3 protein, DNA absent. This table holds about 58,000 distinct CDR3 sequences. CDR1 and CDR2 from the germline V gene are SGHTA and FQGNSA. The CDR3 totals 16 residues. The receptor was derived from a human donor in good health. Some clones in this sample may be carry-over from other donors' samples. The sample comprised naive CXCR3- CD8+ T cells from blood. As to subset: CD45RO-CCR7+CD27+CD95- naive CD8+ T cells lacking CXCR3 (TNR3-). This chain joins TRBV7-2 and TRBJ2-3; absent DNA, TCRdb's TRBD2 call cannot be checked. The chain's CDR3 is CASSIRLAGGPDTQYF.